The 22 T cell receptor beta chains below all came from one sample that was sequenced in a study of T cell clones after liver transplantation. Data came from immunoSEQ multiplex PCR; TCRdb stores just in-frame clones and leaves some out. The table shows roughly 100,000 clones, with 75% to 90% occurring only once. The sample consisted of CD4+ T cells from blood, taken before liver transplant. The source is a human donor who received a liver transplant.

The chain has TRBV9 and TRBJ2-7, with 7 bases fitting TRBD2. The J segment lost 1 base and the V segment lost 0 bases, leaving 16 bases of the junction unmatched. The CDR3 sequence is 19 residues long. The germline V gene has CDR1 SGDLS and CDR2 YYNGEE. In DNA form, the CDR3 reads TGTGCCAGCAGCGTAGTCCTAGCGGTCCCGACTAAGCCATCCTACGAGCAGTACTTC. Translation gives CASSVVLAVPTKPSYEQYF.

The rearrangement links TRBV5-1 to TRBJ1-4; the D is unclear. The CDR3 loop spans 14 amino acids. V gave up 0 bases and J gave up 7 bases, with 10 bases separating them. Germline CDR1 reads SGHRS; CDR2 reads YFSETQ. In nucleotides, the CDR3 is TGCGCCAGCAGCTTGGCCGGGCCCAGTGAAAAACTGTTTTTT. Translating it yields CASSLAGPSEKLFF. The variable domain in full, with the rest retrieved from reference TRBV5-1 and TRBJ1-4, is KAGVTQTPRYLIKTRGQQVTLSCSPISGHRSVSWYQQTPGQGLQFLFEYFSETQRNKGNFPGRFSGRQFSNSRSEMNVSTLELGDSALYLCASSLAGPSEKLFFGSGTQLSVL.

The chain links TRBV18 to TRBJ1-1; no firm D call. V was cut by 4 bases and J by 0 bases, with 9 bases left in between. CDR1 and CDR2 from the germline V gene are KGHSH and LQKENI. CDR3 length: 14 residues. The CDR3 DNA reads TGTGCCAGCTCACATAGAGATTTGAACACTGAAGCTTTCTTT. This encodes CASSHRDLNTEAFF.

This chain uses TRBV14 with TRBJ1-6, with 7 bases matching TRBD1. This CDR3 contains 14 residues. Germline lookup yields CDR1 SGHDN and CDR2 FVKESK. J lost 6 bases, V lost 5 bases, and 4 bases had no gene match. The CDR3 loop is CASSAGQRNSPLHF. CDR3 nucleotides: TGTGCCAGCAGCGCGGGACAGCGTAATTCACCCCTCCACTTT. Drawing the rest from reference TRBV14 and TRBJ1-6, the complete variable domain is EAGVTQFPSHSVIEKGQTVTLRCDPISGHDNLYWYRRVMGKEIKFLLHFVKESKQDESGMPNNRFLAERTGGTYSTLKVQPAELEDSGVYFCASSAGQRNSPLHFGNGTRLTVT.

CDR3 residues: CASSQHVNQPQHF. The CDR3 DNA reads TGTGCCAGCAGCCAACACGTAAATCAGCCCCAGCATTTT. J is TRBJ1-5 and V is TRBV7-2; D ambiguous. Trimming left V 5 bases short and J 4 bases short, with 9 bases between. CDR1 is SGHTA and CDR2 is FQGNSA in the germline V gene. This CDR3 has 13 amino acids.

This chain uses TRBV7-8 with TRBJ2-3, with a weak D call TRBD2 (6 bases). Trimming shortened V by 3 bases and J by 1 base, and 11 bases separated the two germline ends. Per the germline V gene, CDR1 is SGHVS and CDR2 is FQNEAQ. This CDR3 has 15 residues. This chain's CDR3 is CASSLGSGRTDTQYF. CDR3 DNA sequence: TGTGCCAGCAGCTTGGGTAGCGGTCGCACAGATACGCAGTATTTT.

This sequence joins TRBV2 and TRBJ2-1; TRBD1 matches 9 bases. The length of the CDR3 is 13 residues. The germline V gene has CDR1 SNHLY and CDR2 FYNNEI. For the CDR3, the DNA is TGTGCGATGCGGGACAGGGAATACAATGAGCAGTTCTTC. Protein product: CAMRDREYNEQFF.

This chain links TRBV6-1 with TRBJ1-5; D unresolved. The CDR3 length is 13 residues. Trimming took off 2 bases at V and 8 bases at J, with 10 bases between the two ends. Germline CDR1 reads MNHNS; CDR2 reads SASEGT. The CDR3 loop is CASSEPYGEPQHF. The CDR3 bases are TGTGCCAGCAGTGAACCATACGGTGAGCCCCAGCATTTT.

V is TRBV5-1 and J is TRBJ1-5, with 7 nucleotides matching TRBD1. CDR1 SGHRS and CDR2 YFSETQ come from the germline V gene. There are 16 residues in the CDR3. V shed 0 bases, J shed 0 bases, and the junction held 3 bases outside the gene matches. The CDR3 loop is CASSLVAGGSNQPQHF. The CDR3 DNA sequence: TGCGCCAGCAGCTTGGTCGCAGGGGGTAGCAATCAGCCCCAGCATTTT. Full variable domain (outside the CDR3, taken from reference TRBV5-1 and TRBJ1-5): KAGVTQTPRYLIKTRGQQVTLSCSPISGHRSVSWYQQTPGQGLQFLFEYFSETQRNKGNFPGRFSGRQFSNSRSEMNVSTLELGDSALYLCASSLVAGGSNQPQHFGDGTRLSIL.

This chain connects TRBV28 to TRBJ2-5; no clear D. The V gene's germline CDR1 is MDHEN and CDR2 SYDVKM. V was shortened by 2 bases and J by 1 base, with 8 bases between the two germline ends. This CDR3 region has 14 residues. The CDR3 here is CASSLEPAQETQYF. The CDR3 bases are TGTGCCAGCAGTTTAGAGCCTGCCCAAGAGACCCAGTACTTC.

The V and J genes are TRBV6-5 and TRBJ1-2; D unclear. The germline V gene has CDR1 MNHEY and CDR2 SVGAGI. The CDR3 totals 16 residues. Deletions cut 1 base from V and 0 bases from J, with 12 bases between. CDR3 sequence (DNA): TGTGCCAGCAGTTACTTCGGGAATCAAGCTAACTATGGCTACACCTTC. Amino acids: CASSYFGNQANYGYTF.

Only a few counts were recorded for this clone. The chain recombines TRBV27 with TRBJ1-6, with D unresolved. Germline V CDR1 and CDR2: MNHEY, SMNVEV (reference sequence). The CDR3 length is 16 residues. Trimming left V 5 bases short and J 2 bases short, with 13 bases between. The CDR3 DNA reads as TGTGCCAGCAGTCCTGGTGTAGGCGCCTATAATTCACCCCTCCACTTT. Its translation: CASSPGVGAYNSPLHF.

The chain combines TRBV29-1 with TRBJ2-3; D unresolved. Trimming stripped 4 bases from V and 2 bases from J, with 4 bases between. Germline CDR1 and CDR2: SQVTM and ANQGSEA. The CDR3 loop spans 11 amino acids. Written as DNA, the CDR3 is TGCAGCGTTGGGTACACAGATACGCAGTATTTT. Translation gives CSVGYTDTQYF.

The chain is built from TRBV5-6 and TRBJ2-1, with a tentative D call TRBD1 (5 bases). The CDR3 has 14 amino acids. V was pared by 0 bases and J by 7 bases, with 11 bases between. Germline V gene sequence: CDR1 SGHDT, CDR2 YYEEEE. The CDR3 protein is CASSLGTWDNEQFF. The CDR3 DNA reads TGTGCCAGCAGCTTGGGGACATGGGATAATGAGCAGTTCTTC.

The chain is built from TRBV6-1 and TRBJ1-5; possible D gene TRBD1, 6 bases. Germline V gene data show CDR1 as MNHNS and CDR2 as SASEGT. The germline V and J ends were trimmed by 6 bases and 0 bases, with 12 bases remaining between them. The length of the CDR3 is 15 residues. The CDR3 protein is CASRDGQSSNQPQHF. In DNA, the CDR3 is TGTGCCAGCAGGGACGGACAGAGTAGCAATCAGCCCCAGCATTTT.

This clone was counted many times. The chain uses TRBV5-1 and TRBJ1-5; TRBD1 matches at 10 bases. From germline, CDR1 is SGHRS and CDR2 YFSETQ. This CDR3 spans 15 amino acids. Trimming at V came to 4 bases and at J to 2 bases, leaving 3 bases not matched to a gene. The CDR3 DNA follows: TGCGCCAGCAGCAGAGGACAGGGGGGCAATCAGCCCCAGCATTTT. Translated: CASSRGQGGNQPQHF.

The V gene is TRBV7-2, the J gene TRBJ2-3; TRBD2 might be the D (5 bases). The V gene lost 3 bases and the J gene lost 2 bases, with 18 bases spanning the gap. This CDR3 has 17 amino acids. CDR1 and CDR2 (germline): SGHTA, FQGNSA. The CDR3 nucleotides read TGTGCCAGCAGCTTGGGAACTGGACTCACCTTCACAGATACGCAGTATTTT. It encodes CASSLGTGLTFTDTQYF.

This clone was counted once. The chain recombines TRBV7-3 with TRBJ2-5; a weak D match, TRBD2 (6 bases). This CDR3 region has 14 residues. Trimming shortened V by 6 bases and J by 3 bases, and 14 bases separated the two germline ends. CDR1 and CDR2 (germline): SGHTA, FQGTGA. The CDR3 reads CASRTSGGEETQYF. The CDR3 bases are TGTGCCAGCAGGACCTCCGGGGGTGAAGAGACCCAGTACTTC.

In its sample, this clone was seen once. The gene calls are TRBV9 and TRBJ2-7; D possibly corresponds to TRBD1 (6 bases). Germline assignment: CDR1 SGDLS and CDR2 YYNGEE. The CDR3 has 15 residues. V lost 0 bases, J lost 0 bases, and 10 bases lay in between. As DNA, the CDR3 is TGTGCCAGCAGCGTAGGAACAGGGCCCTCCTACGAGCAGTACTTC. This codes for CASSVGTGPSYEQYF.

V and J are TRBV27 and TRBJ1-1; TRBD1 matches 12 bases. CDR1 and CDR2 (germline): MNHEY, SMNVEV (reference sequence). The CDR3 extends over 16 amino acids. Trimming cost V 6 bases and J 5 bases; bases outside gene matches: 10. The CDR3 DNA reads TGTGCCAGCAGAACCGGGACAGGGGGCGATGGTACTGAAGCTTTCTTT. Its protein product is CASRTGTGGDGTEAFF.

The V gene is TRBV19, the J gene TRBJ1-5; TRBD1 might be the D (6 bases). CDR1 LNHDA and CDR2 SQIVND come from the germline V gene (reference sequence). This CDR3 comprises 15 residues. The V and J ends lost 5 bases and 2 bases respectively, with 13 bases between them. The CDR3 spells CASSQGRNGNQPQHF. The CDR3 DNA reads as TGTGCCAGTAGTCAGGGGCGGAATGGCAATCAGCCCCAGCATTTT.

The chain couples TRBV7-8 to TRBJ1-3; 7 bases match TRBD1. There are 15 residues in the CDR3. Germline V gene lookup returns CDR1 SGHVS and CDR2 FQNEAQ. Trimming removed 4 bases from V and 2 bases from J; junction bases left unmatched: 5. As DNA, the CDR3 is TGTGCCAGCAGCTCGACAGGGAATGCTGGAAACACCATATATTTT. The encoded protein is CASSSTGNAGNTIYF.